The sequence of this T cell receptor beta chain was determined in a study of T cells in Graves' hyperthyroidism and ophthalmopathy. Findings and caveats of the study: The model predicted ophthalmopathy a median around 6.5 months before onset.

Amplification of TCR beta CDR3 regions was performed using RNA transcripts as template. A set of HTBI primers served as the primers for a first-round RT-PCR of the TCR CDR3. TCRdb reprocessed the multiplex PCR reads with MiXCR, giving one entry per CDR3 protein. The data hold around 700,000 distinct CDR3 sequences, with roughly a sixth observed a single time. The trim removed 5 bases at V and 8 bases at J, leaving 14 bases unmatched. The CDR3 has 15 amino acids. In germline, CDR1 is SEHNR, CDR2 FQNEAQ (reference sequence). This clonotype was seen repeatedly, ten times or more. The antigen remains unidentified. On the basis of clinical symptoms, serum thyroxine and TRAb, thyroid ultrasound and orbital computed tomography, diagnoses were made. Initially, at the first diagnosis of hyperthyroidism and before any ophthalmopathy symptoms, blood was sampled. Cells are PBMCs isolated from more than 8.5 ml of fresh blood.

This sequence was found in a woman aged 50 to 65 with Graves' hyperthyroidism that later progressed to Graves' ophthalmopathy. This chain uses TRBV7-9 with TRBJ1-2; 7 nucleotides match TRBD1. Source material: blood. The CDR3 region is CASSHTTGQPGGYTF. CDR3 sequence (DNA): TGTGCCAGCAGCCACACCACGGGACAGCCCGGAGGCTACACCTTC.